The 12 T cell receptor beta chains given below trace back to one sample, sequenced in a study of OX40 agonist ivuxolimab in advanced cancers. The data were produced by immunoSEQ multiplex PCR, yet TCRdb's version contains in-frame clones alone and is incomplete. The sample holds some 52,000 clones, about 90% seen once. This sample comprised CD4+ or CD8+ T cells sorted from blood, obtained in a trial of the OX40 agonist ivuxolimab. The receptors stem from an adult with an advanced solid tumor such as melanoma, head and neck, liver or kidney cancer.

This rearrangement joins TRBV5-1 to TRBJ2-2, with 12 nucleotides matching TRBD1. The CDR3 length is 18 residues. Germline CDR1 and CDR2: SGHRS and YFSETQ. The J segment lost 7 bases and the V segment lost 1 base, leaving 11 bases of the junction unmatched. In DNA form, the CDR3 reads TGCGCCAGCAGCTTGAGGAGCCGGGACAGGGGGCGGGACGGGGAGCTGTTTTTT. This encodes CASSLRSRDRGRDGELFF.

The chain combines TRBV7-9 with TRBJ2-1; 7 bases match TRBD2. Germline assignment: CDR1 SEHNR and CDR2 FQNEAQ (reference sequence). The CDR3 consists of 15 residues. V lost 5 bases to trimming and J lost 6 bases; unmatched junction nucleotides: 10. The CDR3 protein is CASSPSGLVGNEQFF. The DNA of the CDR3 is TGTGCCAGCAGCCCGTCAGGACTAGTTGGCAATGAGCAGTTCTTC. The full variable domain, its missing parts supplied by reference TRBV7-9 and TRBJ2-1, is DTGVSQNPRHKITKRGQNVTFRCDPISEHNRLYWYRQTLGQGPEFLTYFQNEAQLEKSRLLSDRFSAERPKGSFSTLEIQRTEQGDSAMYLCASSPSGLVGNEQFFGPGTRLTVL.

The rearrangement uses TRBV18 and TRBJ1-5, with D unclear. V shed 5 bases and J shed 0 bases, with 2 bases lying between them. In germline, CDR1 is KGHSH, CDR2 LQKENI. This CDR3 is built from 12 residues. The CDR3 loop reads CASSDSNQPQHF. The CDR3, as DNA: TGTGCCAGCTCAGATAGCAATCAGCCCCAGCATTTT.

The CDR3 DNA reads TGTGCCAGCAGCTTAGGTCAGGGGAGAGATACGCAGTATTTT. Its protein product is CASSLGQGRDTQYF. The chain combines TRBV7-9 with TRBJ2-3; maybe TRBD1 (6 bases). The CDR3 sequence is 14 residues long. The V gene's germline CDR1 is SEHNR and CDR2 FQNEAQ (reference sequence). The ends were cut back, 1 base at V and 5 bases at J, with 10 bases in the middle.

This clone was found once. In DNA form, the CDR3 reads TGTGCCAGCAGCCCAAGATCCTATGGCTACACCTTC. Protein sequence: CASSPRSYGYTF. The V gene is TRBV7-9, the J gene TRBJ1-2; D remains unclear. V gave up 5 bases and J gave up 4 bases, with 8 bases separating them. CDR1 and CDR2 (germline): SEHNR, FQNEAQ (reference sequence). This CDR3 contains 12 residues.

This rearrangement joins TRBV5-1 to TRBJ2-5; D remains ambiguous. Germline CDR1 reads SGHRS; CDR2 reads YFSETQ. V shed 4 bases and J shed 5 bases, with 12 bases lying between them. The CDR3 loop spans 13 amino acids. The CDR3 DNA follows: TGCGCCAGCAGCGCTACTCGTGTGGAGACCCAGTACTTC. Protein: CASSATRVETQYF.

V usage is TRBV5-4 and J usage is TRBJ2-3; TRBD2 matches 9 bases. The CDR3 spans 15 residues. Germline V CDR1 and CDR2: SGHNT, YYREEE (reference sequence). The trim removed 0 bases at V and 5 bases at J, leaving 4 bases unmatched. The CDR3, as DNA: TGTGCCAGCAGCTTGGTAGCGGGGGCTGAAGATACGCAGTATTTT. Translation: CASSLVAGAEDTQYF.

The chain combines TRBV27 with TRBJ2-5, with 7 bases lining up with TRBD1. Germline V gene lookup returns CDR1 MNHEY and CDR2 SMNVEV (reference sequence). J was trimmed by 5 bases and V by 5 bases; bases with no gene match: 11. The CDR3 length is 15 residues. The CDR3 sequence is CASSPGQGVWETQYF. As DNA, the CDR3 is TGTGCCAGCAGTCCGGGCCAGGGGGTGTGGGAGACCCAGTACTTC.

The rearrangement joins TRBV9 to TRBJ1-2, with 9 bases aligning to TRBD1. Germline V gives CDR1 SGDLS, CDR2 YYNGEE. The CDR3 sequence is 12 residues long. The V segment lost 4 bases and the J segment 8 bases; nucleotides outside the gene matches: 3. The CDR3: CASSPGQGGYTF. The CDR3 DNA reads TGTGCCAGCAGCCCAGGACAGGGGGGCTACACCTTC.

The chain carries TRBV7-9 and TRBJ2-2; D gene unclear. CDR3 length equals 13 residues. V was clipped by 4 bases and J by 4 bases, with 7 bases between them. From germline, CDR1 is SEHNR and CDR2 FQNEAQ (reference sequence). DNA for the CDR3: TGTGCCAGCAGCTCCGACTTCACCGGGGAGCTGTTTTTT. Translated, it gives CASSSDFTGELFF.

This clone was counted a single time. V and J are TRBV19 and TRBJ2-5, with 7 bases lining up with TRBD1. The V gene's germline CDR1 is LNHDA and CDR2 SQIVND (reference sequence). The CDR3 is 14 residues long. J lost 5 bases, V lost 3 bases, and 6 bases had no gene match. This chain's CDR3 is CASSIQGVYETQYF. In nucleotides, the CDR3 is TGTGCCAGTAGTATTCAGGGGGTCTATGAGACCCAGTACTTC.

This chain uses TRBV29-1 with TRBJ2-7; 7 bases are a match to TRBD2. Looked up from germline, CDR1 is SQVTM and CDR2 is ANQGSEA. The V segment lost 1 base and the J segment 3 bases; nucleotides outside the gene matches: 12. The CDR3 totals 16 residues. The CDR3: CSVEVPVAGVRYEQYF. CDR3 coding DNA: TGCAGCGTTGAAGTACCGGTCGCGGGGGTACGCTACGAGCAGTACTTC.